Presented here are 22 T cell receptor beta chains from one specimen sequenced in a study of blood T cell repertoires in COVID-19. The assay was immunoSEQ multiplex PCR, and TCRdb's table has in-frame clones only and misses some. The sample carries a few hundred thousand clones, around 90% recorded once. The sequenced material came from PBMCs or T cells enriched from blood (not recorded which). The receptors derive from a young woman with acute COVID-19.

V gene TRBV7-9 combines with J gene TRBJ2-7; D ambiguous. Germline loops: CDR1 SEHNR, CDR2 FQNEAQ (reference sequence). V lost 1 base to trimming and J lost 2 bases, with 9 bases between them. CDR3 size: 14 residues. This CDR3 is CASSLVVNTYEQYF. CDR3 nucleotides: TGTGCCAGCAGCTTAGTCGTCAACACCTACGAGCAGTACTTC.

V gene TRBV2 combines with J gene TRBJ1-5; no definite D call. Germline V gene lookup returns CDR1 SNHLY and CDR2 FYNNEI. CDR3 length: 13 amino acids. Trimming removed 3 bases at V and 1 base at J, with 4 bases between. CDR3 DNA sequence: TGTGCCAGCAGTGATGTAAGCAATCAGCCCCAGCATTTT. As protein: CASSDVSNQPQHF.

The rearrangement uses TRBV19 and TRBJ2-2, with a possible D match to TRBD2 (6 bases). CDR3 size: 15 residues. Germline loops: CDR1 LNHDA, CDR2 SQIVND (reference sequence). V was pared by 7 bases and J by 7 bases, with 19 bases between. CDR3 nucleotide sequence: TGTGCCAGTACTGAGCGGGCTCTTTCGGGCGGGGAGCTGTTTTTT. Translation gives CASTERALSGGELFF.

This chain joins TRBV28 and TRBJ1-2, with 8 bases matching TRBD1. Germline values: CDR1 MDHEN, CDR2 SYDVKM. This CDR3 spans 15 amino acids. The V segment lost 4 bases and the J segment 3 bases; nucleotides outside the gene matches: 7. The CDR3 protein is CASSSQGQGDYGYTF. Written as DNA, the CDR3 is TGTGCCAGCAGTTCCCAAGGACAGGGAGACTATGGCTACACCTTC.

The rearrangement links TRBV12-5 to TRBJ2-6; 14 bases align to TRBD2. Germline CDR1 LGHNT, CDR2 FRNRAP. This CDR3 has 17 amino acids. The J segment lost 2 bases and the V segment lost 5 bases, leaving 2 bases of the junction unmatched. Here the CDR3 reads CASGGGLAGAGANVLTF. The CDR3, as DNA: TGTGCTAGTGGTGGGGGACTAGCGGGAGCTGGGGCCAACGTCCTGACTTTC.

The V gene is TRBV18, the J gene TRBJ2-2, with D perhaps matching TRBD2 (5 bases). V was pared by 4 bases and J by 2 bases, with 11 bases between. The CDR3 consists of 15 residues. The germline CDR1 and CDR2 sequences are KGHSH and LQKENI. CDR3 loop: CASSRTRENTGELFF. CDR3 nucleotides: TGTGCCAGCTCACGGACCCGGGAAAACACCGGGGAGCTGTTTTTT. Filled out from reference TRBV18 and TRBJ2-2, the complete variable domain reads NAGVMQNPRHLVRRRGQEARLRCSPMKGHSHVYWYRQLPEEGLKFMVYLQKENIIDESGMPKERFSAEFPKEGPSILRIQQVVRGDSAAYFCASSRTRENTGELFFGEGSRLTVL.

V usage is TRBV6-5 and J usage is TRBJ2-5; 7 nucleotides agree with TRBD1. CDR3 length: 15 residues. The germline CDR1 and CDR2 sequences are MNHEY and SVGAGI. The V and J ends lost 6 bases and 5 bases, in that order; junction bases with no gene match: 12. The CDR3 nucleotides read TGTGCCAGCAGCCGACGGACAGGTTGGGGGGAGACCCAGTACTTC. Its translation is CASSRRTGWGETQYF.

DNA for the CDR3: TGTGCCAGCAGCTTACAGGGGTCTCCGAACACTGAAGCTTTCTTT. As protein: CASSLQGSPNTEAFF. The chain has TRBV11-1 and TRBJ1-1, with D perhaps matching TRBD1 (6 bases). Germline lookup yields CDR1 SGHAT and CDR2 FQDESV (reference sequence). The CDR3 length is 15 residues. V dropped 2 bases and J dropped 1 base, with 11 bases sitting between them.

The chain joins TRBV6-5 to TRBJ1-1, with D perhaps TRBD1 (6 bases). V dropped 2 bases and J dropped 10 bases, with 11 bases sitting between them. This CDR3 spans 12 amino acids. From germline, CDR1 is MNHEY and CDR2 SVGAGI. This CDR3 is CASSYPQGVAFF. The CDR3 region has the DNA TGTGCCAGCAGTTACCCACAGGGAGTAGCTTTCTTT.

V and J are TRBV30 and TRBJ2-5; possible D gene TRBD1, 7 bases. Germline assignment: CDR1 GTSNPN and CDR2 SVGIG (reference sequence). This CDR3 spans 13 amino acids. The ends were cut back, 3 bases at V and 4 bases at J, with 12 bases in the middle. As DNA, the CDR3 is TGTGCCTGGAGGCAGGGGGGAGGAGAGACCCAGTACTTC. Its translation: CAWRQGGGETQYF.

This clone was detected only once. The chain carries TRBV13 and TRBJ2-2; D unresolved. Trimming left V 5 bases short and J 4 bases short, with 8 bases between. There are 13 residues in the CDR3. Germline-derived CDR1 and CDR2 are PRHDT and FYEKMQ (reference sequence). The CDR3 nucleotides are TGTGCCAGCAGCCGCCAGTTCACCGGGGAGCTGTTTTTT. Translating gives CASSRQFTGELFF.

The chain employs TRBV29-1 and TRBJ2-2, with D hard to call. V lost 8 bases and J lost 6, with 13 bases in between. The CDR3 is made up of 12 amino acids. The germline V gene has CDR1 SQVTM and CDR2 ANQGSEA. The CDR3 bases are TGCAGCATCAAACCCGGTCCCGGGGAGCTGTTTTTT. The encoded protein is CSIKPGPGELFF.

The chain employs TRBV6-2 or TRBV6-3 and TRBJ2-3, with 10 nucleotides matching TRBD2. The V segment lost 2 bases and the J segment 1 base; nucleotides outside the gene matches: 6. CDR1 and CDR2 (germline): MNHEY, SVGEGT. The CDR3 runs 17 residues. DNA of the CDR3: TGTGCCAGCAGTTACCCTCCCGGACTAGCGGGCACAGATACGCAGTATTTT. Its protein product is CASSYPPGLAGTDTQYF.

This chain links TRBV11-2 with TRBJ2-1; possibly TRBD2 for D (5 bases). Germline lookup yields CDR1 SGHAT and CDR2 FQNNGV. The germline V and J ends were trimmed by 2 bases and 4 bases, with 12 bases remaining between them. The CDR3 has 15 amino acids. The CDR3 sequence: CASSLSPGGYNEQFF. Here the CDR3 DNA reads TGTGCCAGCAGCTTATCCCCAGGCGGGTACAATGAGCAGTTCTTC.

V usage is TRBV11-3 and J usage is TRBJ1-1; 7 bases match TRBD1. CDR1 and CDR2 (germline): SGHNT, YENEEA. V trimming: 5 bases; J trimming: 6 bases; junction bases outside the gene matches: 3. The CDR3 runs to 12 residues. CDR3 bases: TGTGCCAGCAGCCCCCAGGGGGCTGAAGCTTTCTTT. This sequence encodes CASSPQGAEAFF.

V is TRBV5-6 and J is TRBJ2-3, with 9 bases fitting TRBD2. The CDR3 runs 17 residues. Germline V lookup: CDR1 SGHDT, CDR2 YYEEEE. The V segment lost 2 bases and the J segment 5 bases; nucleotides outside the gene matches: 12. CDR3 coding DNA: TGTGCCAGCAGCTTACTGACTAGCGGTAATTCTGTAGATACGCAGTATTTT. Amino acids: CASSLLTSGNSVDTQYF.

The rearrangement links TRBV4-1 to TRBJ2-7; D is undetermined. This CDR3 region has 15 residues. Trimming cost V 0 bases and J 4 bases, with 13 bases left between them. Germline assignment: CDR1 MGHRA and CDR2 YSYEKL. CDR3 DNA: TGCGCCAGCAGCCAAGATGACTCCGGCTATTACGAGCAGTACTTC. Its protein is CASSQDDSGYYEQYF.

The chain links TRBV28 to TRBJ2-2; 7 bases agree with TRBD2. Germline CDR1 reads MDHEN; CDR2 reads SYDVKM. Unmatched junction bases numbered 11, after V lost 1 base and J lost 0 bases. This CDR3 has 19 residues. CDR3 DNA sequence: TGTGCCAGCAGTTTATTACGTTATGGGCGGGGGTCGAACACCGGGGAGCTGTTTTTT. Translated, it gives CASSLLRYGRGSNTGELFF. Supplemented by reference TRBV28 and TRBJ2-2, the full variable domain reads DVKVTQSSRYLVKRTGEKVFLECVQDMDHENMFWYRQDPGLGLRLIYFSYDVKMKEKGDIPEGYSVSREKKERFSLILESASTNQTSMYLCASSLLRYGRGSNTGELFFGEGSRLTVL.

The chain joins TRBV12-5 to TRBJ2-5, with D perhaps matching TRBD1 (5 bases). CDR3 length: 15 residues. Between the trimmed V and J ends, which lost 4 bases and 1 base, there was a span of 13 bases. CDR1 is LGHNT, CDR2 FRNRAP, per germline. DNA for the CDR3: TGTGCTAGTGGTTGGGTACAGGCCAGCCAAGAGACCCAGTACTTC. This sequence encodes CASGWVQASQETQYF.

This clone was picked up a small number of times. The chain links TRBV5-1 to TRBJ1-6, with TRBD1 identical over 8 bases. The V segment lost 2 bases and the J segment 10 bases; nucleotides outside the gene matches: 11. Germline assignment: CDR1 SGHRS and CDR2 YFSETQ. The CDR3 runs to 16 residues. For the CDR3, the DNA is TGCGCCAGCAGCTTATTACAGGGGGGCGGAAGGTCACCCCTCCACTTT. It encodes CASSLLQGGGRSPLHF.

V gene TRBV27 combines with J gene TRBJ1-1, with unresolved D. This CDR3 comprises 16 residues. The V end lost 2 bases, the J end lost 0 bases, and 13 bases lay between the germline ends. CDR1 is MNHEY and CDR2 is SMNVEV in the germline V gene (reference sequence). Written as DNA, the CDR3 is TGTGCCAGCAGTTTAGAGTTTGCGGGGATGAACACTGAAGCTTTCTTT. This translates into CASSLEFAGMNTEAFF.

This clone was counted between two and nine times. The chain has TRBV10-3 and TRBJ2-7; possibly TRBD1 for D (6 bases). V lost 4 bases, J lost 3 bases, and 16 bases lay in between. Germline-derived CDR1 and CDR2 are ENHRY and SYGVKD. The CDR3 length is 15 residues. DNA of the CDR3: TGTGCCATCAGTGGAGCAACCGGGACAAACTACGAGCAGTACTTC. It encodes CAISGATGTNYEQYF.